The 24 T cell receptor beta chains given below trace back to one sample, sequenced in a study of blood T cell repertoires in COVID-19. The data were produced by immunoSEQ multiplex PCR, yet TCRdb's version contains in-frame clones alone and is incomplete. The sample has 130,000 to 150,000 clones; over 85% are singletons. The sample consisted of peripheral blood. The source is a human donor in a cohort sampled during active COVID-19.

The chain employs TRBV7-8 and TRBJ2-1; perhaps TRBD1 as D (6 bases). From germline, CDR1 is SGHVS and CDR2 FQNEAQ. The CDR3 spans 12 residues. Deletions cut 5 bases from V and 12 bases from J, with 14 bases between. CDR3 sequence (DNA): TGTGCCAGCAGCCACCCGAGAGGGGGGCAGTTCTTC. Translating it yields CASSHPRGGQFF.

The table lists this clone with a count of one. V usage is TRBV5-1 and J usage is TRBJ2-2, with D uncertain. V was clipped by 2 bases and J by 6 bases, with 8 bases between them. CDR1 is SGHRS, CDR2 YFSETQ, per germline. The CDR3 spans 13 residues. CDR3 coding DNA: TGCGCCAGCAGCTTCCGTCCCCCCGGGGAGCTGTTTTTT. Its protein product is CASSFRPPGELFF.

CDR3 amino acids: CASSLSRTGELFF. The CDR3, as DNA: TGTGCCAGCAGTTTATCTCGGACCGGGGAGCTGTTTTTT. The genes are TRBV27 and TRBJ2-2; no clear D. The length of the CDR3 is 13 residues. Trimming cost V 0 bases and J 5 bases, with 4 bases left between them. Germline CDR1 MNHEY, CDR2 SMNVEV (reference sequence).

The chain uses TRBV14 and TRBJ1-2; 8 bases are shared with TRBD1. V dropped 4 bases and J dropped 6; count of bases not matched to a gene: 10. The germline gives CDR1 SGHDN, CDR2 FVKESK. The CDR3 is 15 residues long. The CDR3 coding sequence is TGTGCCAGCAGCCCGCGGACAGGGACGGTTGATGGCTACACCTTC. This encodes CASSPRTGTVDGYTF.

A few counts support this clone. Other DNA sequences in the same sample also yield this CDR3. V usage is TRBV9 and J usage is TRBJ2-5; D may be TRBD1 (6 bases). The length of the CDR3 is 14 residues. The germline CDR1 and CDR2 sequences are SGDLS and YYNGEE. Trimming removed 3 bases from V and 2 bases from J, with 11 bases in between. CDR3 sequence reads: CASSAQGTQETQYF. The DNA for the CDR3 is TGTGCCAGCAGCGCACAGGGCACTCAAGAGACCCAGTACTTC.

This chain uses TRBV7-2 with TRBJ2-7, with 15 positions matching TRBD2. J was trimmed by 2 bases and V by 5 bases; bases with no gene match: 7. CDR1 is SGHTA, CDR2 FQGNSA, per germline. The CDR3 is made up of 17 amino acids. This chain's CDR3 is CASSRTSGGAMTYEQYF. In nucleotides, the CDR3 is TGTGCCAGCAGCCGGACTAGCGGGGGGGCTATGACCTACGAGCAGTACTTC.

V gene TRBV29-1 combines with J gene TRBJ1-5; D uncertain. CDR1 and CDR2 (germline): SQVTM, ANQGSEA. CDR3 length equals 13 residues. Trimming removed 2 bases from V and 2 bases from J, with 7 bases in between. The CDR3 DNA reads TGCAGCGTTGAATTAGTGGGCAATCAGCCCCAGCATTTT. This translates into CSVELVGNQPQHF.

The J gene is TRBJ1-1, the V gene TRBV3-1 (or the pseudogene TRBV3-2); a possible D gene is TRBD1 (6 bases). Germline loops: CDR1 LGHDT, CDR2 YNNKEL (reference sequence). The germline V and J ends were trimmed by 0 bases and 6 bases, with 11 bases remaining between them. The CDR3 covers 14 residues. In DNA form, the CDR3 reads TGTGCCAGCAGCCAAGATTCGGCAGGGGCTGAAGCTTTCTTT. This sequence encodes CASSQDSAGAEAFF.

The chain recombines TRBV13 with TRBJ2-5; weak D call: TRBD1 (6 bases). Germline CDR1 is PRHDT and CDR2 is FYEKMQ (reference sequence). The CDR3 length is 14 residues. V lost 2 bases to trimming and J lost 5 bases, with 12 bases between them. The CDR3 sequence is CASSLLGAGETQYF. The CDR3 coding sequence is TGTGCCAGCAGCTTACTGGGGGCCGGCGAGACCCAGTACTTC.

The CDR3 nucleotides read TGTGCCAGCACCACTAGAGCCACCTACTATGGCTACACCTTC. Translation: CASTTRATYYGYTF. This chain connects TRBV13 to TRBJ1-2; D remains ambiguous. Trimming removed 7 bases from V and 3 bases from J, with 15 bases in between. Germline V gives CDR1 PRHDT, CDR2 FYEKMQ (reference sequence). The CDR3 consists of 14 residues.

DNA of the CDR3: TGTGCCACCAGCAGATCGACTAGCCCGCCTGACAATGAGCAGTTCTTC. Amino acids: CATSRSTSPPDNEQFF. V gene TRBV15 combines with J gene TRBJ2-1; 7 bases are a match to TRBD2. CDR1 is LNHNV, CDR2 YYDKDF, per germline (reference sequence). V was pared by 2 bases and J by 5 bases, with 9 bases of the junction left unmatched. The CDR3 consists of 16 residues.

This clone was detected only a few times. This CDR3 reads CASSSRRGTEYEQYF. CDR3 bases: TGCGCCAGCAGCTCCCGCAGGGGGACAGAGTACGAGCAGTACTTC. The rearrangement links TRBV5-1 to TRBJ2-7; 7 nucleotides agree with TRBD1. CDR3 length equals 15 residues. CDR1 is SGHRS, CDR2 YFSETQ, per germline. The V segment lost 3 bases and the J segment 4 bases; nucleotides outside the gene matches: 10. Complete variable domain (other parts from reference TRBV5-1 and TRBJ2-7): KAGVTQTPRYLIKTRGQQVTLSCSPISGHRSVSWYQQTPGQGLQFLFEYFSETQRNKGNFPGRFSGRQFSNSRSEMNVSTLELGDSALYLCASSSRRGTEYEQYFGPGTRLTVT.

This chain links TRBV4-2 with TRBJ2-2; TRBD2 matches at 10 bases. CDR3 length: 16 amino acids. Losses at the gene ends were 5 bases for V and 2 bases for J; bases not matched to a gene: 5. Germline loops: CDR1 LGHNA, CDR2 YNFKEQ. This CDR3 reads CASSGVAGGNTGELFF. CDR3 bases: TGTGCCAGCAGCGGGGTAGCGGGGGGAAACACCGGGGAGCTGTTTTTT.

V gene TRBV27 combines with J gene TRBJ2-7, with D perhaps TRBD1 (5 bases). Between the trimmed V and J ends, which lost 5 bases and 3 bases, there was a span of 17 bases. There are 15 residues in the CDR3. Germline CDR1 is MNHEY and CDR2 is SMNVEV (reference sequence). CDR3 sequence reads: CASSQTTRAGYEQYF. As DNA, the CDR3 is TGTGCCAGCAGTCAAACAACCAGGGCCGGCTACGAGCAGTACTTC.

The rearrangement links TRBV5-6 to TRBJ1-1, with D unresolved. The CDR3 is 13 amino acids. V gave up 2 bases and J gave up 3 bases, with 8 bases separating them. Per germline, CDR1 SGHDT and CDR2 YYEEEE. The CDR3 region has the DNA TGTGCCAGCAGCTTCGGGGTCGACACTGAAGCTTTCTTT. The encoded protein is CASSFGVDTEAFF.

This chain links TRBV7-8 with TRBJ2-2; 10 bases are a match to TRBD1. The germline V gene has CDR1 SGHVS and CDR2 FQNEAQ. V lost 5 bases and J lost 5; bases outside the gene matches: 8. The CDR3 totals 16 residues. The CDR3 reads CASSARQGARTGELFF. DNA of the CDR3: TGTGCCAGCAGCGCTCGACAGGGGGCGCGTACCGGGGAGCTGTTTTTT. Combining the CDR3 with reference TRBV7-8 and TRBJ2-2 gives the whole variable domain GAGVSQSPRYKVAKRGQDVALRCDPISGHVSLFWYQQALGQGPEFLTYFQNEAQLDKSGLPSDRFFAERPEGSVSTLKIQRTQQEDSAVYLCASSARQGARTGELFFGEGSRLTVL.

V usage is TRBV18 and J usage is TRBJ2-7, with D possibly being TRBD1 (5 bases). From germline, CDR1 is KGHSH and CDR2 LQKENI. V lost 0 bases and J lost 6, with 12 bases in between. This CDR3 comprises 14 residues. DNA for the CDR3: TGTGCCAGCTCACCACCGCTGGCAGACAGCGAGCAGTACTTC. As protein: CASSPPLADSEQYF. Together with reference TRBV18 and TRBJ2-7, the CDR3 gives the full variable domain: NAGVMQNPRHLVRRRGQEARLRCSPMKGHSHVYWYRQLPEEGLKFMVYLQKENIIDESGMPKERFSAEFPKEGPSILRIQQVVRGDSAAYFCASSPPLADSEQYFGPGTRLTVT.

V usage is TRBV30 and J usage is TRBJ1-1; D gene unclear. Germline V gene data show CDR1 as GTSNPN and CDR2 as SVGIG (reference sequence). Trimming left V 0 bases short and J 4 bases short, with 6 bases between. CDR3 length: 12 residues. The CDR3 DNA is TGTGCCTGGAGTGTCAGGTTCACTGAAGCTTTCTTT. Translating gives CAWSVRFTEAFF.

This chain connects TRBV9 to TRBJ1-2; 7 positions agree with TRBD1. Germline V gene data show CDR1 as SGDLS and CDR2 as YYNGEE. The CDR3 loop spans 16 amino acids. V was pared by 0 bases and J by 5 bases, with 10 bases of the junction left unmatched. The CDR3 protein is CASSVGPRTGEYGYTF. The CDR3 coding sequence is TGTGCCAGCAGCGTAGGCCCGCGGACAGGTGAATATGGCTACACCTTC.

The V gene is TRBV11-2, the J gene TRBJ1-1; no clear D. Trimming left V 3 bases short and J 8 bases short, with 16 bases between. Germline V CDR1 and CDR2: SGHAT, FQNNGV. CDR3 length equals 14 residues. The CDR3 nucleotides are TGTGCCAGCAGCTTCCCCGGCGGTTTCGCGGAAGCTTTCTTT. It yields the protein CASSFPGGFAEAFF. The full variable domain, in which reference TRBV11-2 and TRBJ1-1 provide the parts outside the CDR3, is EAGVAQSPRYKIIEKRQSVAFWCNPISGHATLYWYQQILGQGPKLLIQFQNNGVVDDSQLPKDRFSAERLKGVDSTLKIQPAKLEDSAVYLCASSFPGGFAEAFFGQGTRLTVV.

Details on this clone: The same CDR3 can be traced to other DNA sequences in this sample. V gene TRBV5-1 combines with J gene TRBJ1-2; tentatively, D is TRBD1 (5 bases). Germline loops: CDR1 SGHRS, CDR2 YFSETQ. V was shortened by 0 bases and J by 2 bases, with 8 bases between the two germline ends. There are 14 residues in the CDR3. DNA of the CDR3: TGCGCCAGCAGCTTGGACAGGCGAAACTATGGCTACACCTTC. Its protein product is CASSLDRRNYGYTF.

The chain couples TRBV7-9 to TRBJ2-5; 15 bases map to TRBD2. The germline V gene encodes CDR1 SEHNR and CDR2 FQNEAQ (reference sequence). The junction had 2 bases not matched to a gene; V was cut back by 1 base and J by 5 bases. CDR3 length equals 16 residues. The CDR3 nucleotides are TGTGCCAGCAGCTTAGGGACTAGCGGGGGGGAGGAGACCCAGTACTTC. Translated, it gives CASSLGTSGGEETQYF.

The gene calls are TRBV5-4 and TRBJ1-6; 8 nucleotides line up with TRBD1. CDR3 length: 14 residues. Germline V gives CDR1 SGHNT, CDR2 YYREEE (reference sequence). The V segment lost 2 bases and the J segment 10 bases; nucleotides outside the gene matches: 5. The CDR3 sequence: CASSFRDRTSPLHF. CDR3 nucleotides: TGTGCCAGCAGCTTCCGGGACAGGACCTCACCCCTCCACTTT.

This chain links TRBV27 with TRBJ1-5; D unclear. Germline V gene data show CDR1 as MNHEY and CDR2 as SMNVEV (reference sequence). Trimming took 5 bases from V and 2 from J, leaving 13 bases between them. This CDR3 region has 15 residues. CDR3 in DNA: TGTGCCAGCAGTGTGAGATTTCTGGGCAATCAGCCCCAGCATTTT. This gives the protein CASSVRFLGNQPQHF.